The clone carrying this TCR beta chain occurred many times. The antigen remains undetermined. This specimen comes from a study of T cells in Graves' hyperthyroidism and ophthalmopathy. Study-wide results and limits: Ophthalmopathy and stable hyperthyroidism were separated by a 13 V-J model.

Amplification yielded TCR beta CDR3 regions, with RNA transcripts as the source. The primer set for the first-round RT-PCR of the TCR CDR3 was HTBI. TCRdb re-called the multiplex PCR reads through MiXCR, storing one row per CDR3 protein. Of some 600,000 distinct CDR3 sequences in the sample, about 45% were seen once. Together with thyroid ultrasound, orbital computed tomography, serum thyroxine and TRAb, clinical symptoms were used for diagnoses. Germline CDR1 SGHTA, CDR2 FQGNSA. This CDR3 is 15 amino acids long. V shed 5 bases and J 7 bases; nucleotides not matched to a gene: 11. The gene calls are TRBV7-2 and TRBJ1-2; 9 nucleotides line up with TRBD1. This clonotype originated in a woman younger than 35 with Graves' hyperthyroidism. The sequenced sample was peripheral blood or thyroid tissue (not recorded which). CDR3 sequence reads: CASSMTNRGLAGYTF. The CDR3 nucleotides read TGTGCCAGCAGCATGACTAACAGGGGGCTGGCTGGCTACACCTTC.